Following are 15 T cell receptor beta chains from one sample sequenced in a study of CXCR3-negative and CXCR3-positive naive CD8 T cells. The antigens of these receptors remain unknown. Findings and limits, study-wide: More hydrophobic TRB CDR3s occurred in CXCR3-positive than in CXCR3-negative naive cells.

Carrying UMI labels, the TRB cDNA libraries were prepared through 5' RACE. TCRdb re-called the 5' RACE reads and shows each CDR3 protein once, DNA omitted. In total, the table holds about 110,000 distinct CDR3 sequences. The specimen was naive CXCR3+ CD8+ T cells from blood. Subset defined: CD45RO-CCR7+CD27+CD95- naive CD8+ T cells expressing CXCR3 (TNR3+). These receptor sequences come from a human donor in good health. Some clones in this sample may be carry-over from other donors' samples.

V usage is TRBV28 and J usage is TRBJ2-3. The CDR3 extends over 14 amino acids. Germline V gives CDR1 MDHEN, CDR2 SYDVKM. The CDR3 sequence: CASNVGLSTDTQYF.

The V and J genes are TRBV5-6 and TRBJ2-1; TCRdb picks TRBD1, but there is no DNA to check that call. The germline gives CDR1 SGHDT, CDR2 YYEEEE. This CDR3 spans 14 amino acids. This CDR3 reads CASSLGGTPDEQFF.

The V and J genes are TRBV7-3 and TRBJ2-1; TCRdb returns TRBD2, unconfirmable since there is no DNA. This CDR3 spans 16 amino acids. Per the germline V gene, CDR1 is SGHTA and CDR2 is FQGTGA. CDR3 region: CASSLMGAGGPNEQFF.

The chain uses TRBV29-1 and TRBJ2-7; the TRBD1 assignment by TCRdb is unverifiable without DNA. Germline V CDR1 and CDR2: SQVTM, ANQGSEA. The CDR3 has 11 amino acids. The CDR3 here is CSVEAGNEQYF.

J is TRBJ2-7 and V is TRBV12-3 or TRBV12-4; the TCRdb D gene call, TRBD2, has no DNA to confirm it. This CDR3 contains 15 residues. The CDR3 sequence is CASSLGGGAPYEQYF.

The rearrangement joins TRBV7-8 to TRBJ2-1; without DNA, the TCRdb call of TRBD2 cannot be checked. This CDR3 is built from 16 residues. From germline, CDR1 is SGHVS and CDR2 FQNEAQ. CDR3 region: CASSPPTSGGAREQFF.

The chain combines TRBV6-5 with TRBJ2-1; there is no DNA to check the TCRdb D call of TRBD2. Germline V CDR1 and CDR2: MNHEY, SVGAGI. The CDR3 is made up of 13 amino acids. The CDR3 protein is CASRLAQHNEQFF.

The CDR3 sequence: CASSPPRDREVVGELFF. The gene calls are TRBV27 and TRBJ2-2; TCRdb lists TRBD1, though no DNA is available to test this call. In germline, CDR1 is MNHEY, CDR2 SMNVEV (reference sequence). The CDR3 covers 17 residues.

The chain has TRBV12-3 or TRBV12-4 and TRBJ2-6; TCRdb outputs TRBD2, but without DNA this stays unchecked. The CDR3 is made up of 17 amino acids. The CDR3 reads CASSPSGTAAGANVLTF.

The V gene is TRBV29-1, the J gene TRBJ1-2; no DNA is available, so the TRBD1 call from TCRdb remains unchecked. Per the germline V gene, CDR1 is SQVTM and CDR2 is ANQGSEA. The CDR3 covers 14 residues. CDR3 residues: CSVTHRDKEYGYTF.

The rearrangement joins TRBV29-1 to TRBJ1-1; lacking DNA, the TRBD1 call made by TCRdb goes unchecked. This CDR3 has 12 residues. The germline gives CDR1 SQVTM, CDR2 ANQGSEA. This CDR3 reads CSVEGGRTEAFF.

The rearrangement uses TRBV29-1 and TRBJ2-1; TCRdb lists TRBD1, though no DNA is available to test this call. Germline V gene sequence: CDR1 SQVTM, CDR2 ANQGSEA. This CDR3 has 15 amino acids. This CDR3 reads CSVELQGVSYNEQFF.

The gene calls are TRBV21-1 and TRBJ1-1; lacking DNA, the TRBD1 call made by TCRdb goes unchecked. TRBV21-1 is a pseudogene. The CDR3 loop spans 14 amino acids. The chain's CDR3 is CASSPPGTGGGAFF.

This chain uses TRBV12-3 or TRBV12-4 with TRBJ2-7. This CDR3 contains 13 residues. CDR3 region: CASSYGRTYEQYF.

The CDR3 loop is CASSWIPGQDTDTQYF. The chain couples TRBV5-1 to TRBJ2-3; TCRdb's D call, TRBD1, is unchecked because there is no DNA. From germline, CDR1 is SGHRS and CDR2 YFSETQ. This CDR3 contains 16 residues. Based on the CDR3 plus reference TRBV5-1 and TRBJ2-3, the full variable domain is KAGVTQTPRYLIKTRGQQVTLSCSPISGHRSVSWYQQTPGQGLQFLFEYFSETQRNKGNFPGRFSGRQFSNSRSEMNVSTLELGDSALYLCASSWIPGQDTDTQYFGPGTRLTVL.